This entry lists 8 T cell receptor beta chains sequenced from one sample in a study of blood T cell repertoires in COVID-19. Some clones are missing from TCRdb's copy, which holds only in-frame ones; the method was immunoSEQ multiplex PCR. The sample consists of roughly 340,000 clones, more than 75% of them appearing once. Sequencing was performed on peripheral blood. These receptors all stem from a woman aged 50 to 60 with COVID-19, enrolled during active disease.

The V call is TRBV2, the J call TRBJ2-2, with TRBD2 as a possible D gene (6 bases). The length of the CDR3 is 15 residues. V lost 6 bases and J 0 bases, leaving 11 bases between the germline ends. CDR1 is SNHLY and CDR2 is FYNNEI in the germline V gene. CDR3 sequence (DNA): TGTGCCAGCAGGGGCGGGACGTCGAACACCGGGGAGCTGTTTTTT. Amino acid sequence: CASRGGTSNTGELFF. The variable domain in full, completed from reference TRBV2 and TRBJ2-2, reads EPEVTQTPSHQVTQMGQEVILRCVPISNHLYFYWYRQILGQKVEFLVSFYNNEISEKSEIFDDQFSVERPDGSNFTLKIRSTKLEDSAMYFCASRGGTSNTGELFFGEGSRLTVL.

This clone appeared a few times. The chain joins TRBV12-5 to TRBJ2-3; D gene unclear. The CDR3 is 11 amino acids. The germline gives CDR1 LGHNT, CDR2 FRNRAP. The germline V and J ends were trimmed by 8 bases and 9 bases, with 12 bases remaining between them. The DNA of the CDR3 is TGTGCTAGTCTTCTGGAGAGAACGCAGTATTTT. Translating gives CASLLERTQYF. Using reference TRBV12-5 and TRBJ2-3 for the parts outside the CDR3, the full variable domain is DARVTQTPRHKVTEMGQEVTMRCQPILGHNTVFWYRQTMMQGLELLAYFRNRAPLDDSGMPKDRFSAEMPDATLATLKIQPSEPRDSAVYFCASLLERTQYFGPGTRLTVL.

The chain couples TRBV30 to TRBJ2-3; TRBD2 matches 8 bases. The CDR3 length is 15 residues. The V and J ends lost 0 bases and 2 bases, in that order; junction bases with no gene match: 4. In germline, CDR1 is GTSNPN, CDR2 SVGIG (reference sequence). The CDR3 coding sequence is TGTGCCTGGAGTGTGGCGGGAGGATACACAGATACGCAGTATTTT. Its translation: CAWSVAGGYTDTQYF.

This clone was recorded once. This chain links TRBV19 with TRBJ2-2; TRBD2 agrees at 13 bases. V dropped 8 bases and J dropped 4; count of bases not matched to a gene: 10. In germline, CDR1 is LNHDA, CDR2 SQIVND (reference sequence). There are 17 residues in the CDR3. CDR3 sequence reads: CASRNLGLAGITGELFF. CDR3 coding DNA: TGTGCCAGTCGGAATCTGGGACTAGCGGGAATCACCGGGGAGCTGTTTTTT.

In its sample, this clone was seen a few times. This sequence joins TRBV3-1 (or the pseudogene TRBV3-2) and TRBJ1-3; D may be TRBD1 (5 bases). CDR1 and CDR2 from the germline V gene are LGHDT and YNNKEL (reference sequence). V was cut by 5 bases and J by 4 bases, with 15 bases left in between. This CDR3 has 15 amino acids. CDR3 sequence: CASSTLVDRGNTIYF. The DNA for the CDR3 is TGTGCCAGCAGCACTCTGGTCGACAGAGGAAACACCATATATTTT.

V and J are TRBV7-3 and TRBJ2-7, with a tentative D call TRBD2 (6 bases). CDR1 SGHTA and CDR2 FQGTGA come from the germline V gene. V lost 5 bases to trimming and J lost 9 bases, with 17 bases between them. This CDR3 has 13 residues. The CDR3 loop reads CASSPGTQDTQYF. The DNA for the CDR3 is TGTGCCAGCAGCCCTGGGACTCAGGATACGCAGTACTTC.

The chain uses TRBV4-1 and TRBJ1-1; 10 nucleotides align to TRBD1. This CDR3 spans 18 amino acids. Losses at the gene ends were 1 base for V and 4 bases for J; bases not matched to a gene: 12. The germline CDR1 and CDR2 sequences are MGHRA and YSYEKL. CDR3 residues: CASSQGIRQGAGGTEAFF. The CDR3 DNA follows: TGCGCCAGCAGCCAAGGGATTAGACAGGGGGCGGGGGGCACTGAAGCTTTCTTT.

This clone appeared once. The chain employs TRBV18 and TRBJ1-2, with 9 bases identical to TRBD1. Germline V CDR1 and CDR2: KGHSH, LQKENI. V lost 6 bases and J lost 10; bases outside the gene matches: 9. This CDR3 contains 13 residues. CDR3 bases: TGTGCCAGCTCTCAGGGGGACAGGGTTCCCTACACCTTC. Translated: CASSQGDRVPYTF.